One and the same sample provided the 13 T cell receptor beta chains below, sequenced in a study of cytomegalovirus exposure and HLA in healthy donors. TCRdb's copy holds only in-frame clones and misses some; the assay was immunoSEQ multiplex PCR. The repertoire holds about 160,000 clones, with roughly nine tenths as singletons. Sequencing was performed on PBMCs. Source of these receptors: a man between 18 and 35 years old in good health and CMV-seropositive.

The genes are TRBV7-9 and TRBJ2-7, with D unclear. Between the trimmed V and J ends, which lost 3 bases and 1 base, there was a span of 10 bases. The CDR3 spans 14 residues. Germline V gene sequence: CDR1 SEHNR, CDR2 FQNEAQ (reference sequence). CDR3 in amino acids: CASSLAQRSYEQYF. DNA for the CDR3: TGTGCCAGCAGCTTGGCACAGAGATCCTACGAGCAGTACTTC.

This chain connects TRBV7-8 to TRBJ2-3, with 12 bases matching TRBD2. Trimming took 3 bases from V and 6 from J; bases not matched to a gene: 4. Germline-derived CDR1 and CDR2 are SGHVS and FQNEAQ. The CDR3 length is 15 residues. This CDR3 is CASSLLAGGRDTQYF. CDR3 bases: TGTGCCAGCAGCTTGCTAGCGGGAGGGCGGGATACGCAGTATTTT. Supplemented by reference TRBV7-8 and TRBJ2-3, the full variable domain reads GAGVSQSPRYKVAKRGQDVALRCDPISGHVSLFWYQQALGQGPEFLTYFQNEAQLDKSGLPSDRFFAERPEGSVSTLKIQRTQQEDSAVYLCASSLLAGGRDTQYFGPGTRLTVL.

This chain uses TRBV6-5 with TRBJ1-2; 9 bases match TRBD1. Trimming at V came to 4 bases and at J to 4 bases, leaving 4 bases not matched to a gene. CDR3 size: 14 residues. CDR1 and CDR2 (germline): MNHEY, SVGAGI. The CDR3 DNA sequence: TGTGCCAGCAGTTCGGACAGGGGACGCTATGGCTACACCTTC. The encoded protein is CASSSDRGRYGYTF.

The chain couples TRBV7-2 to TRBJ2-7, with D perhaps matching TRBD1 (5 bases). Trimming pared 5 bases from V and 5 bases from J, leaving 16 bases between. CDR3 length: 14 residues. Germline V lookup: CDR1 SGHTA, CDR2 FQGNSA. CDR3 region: CASSLLGPGDEQYF. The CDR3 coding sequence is TGTGCCAGCAGCCTTTTGGGGCCCGGAGACGAGCAGTACTTC.

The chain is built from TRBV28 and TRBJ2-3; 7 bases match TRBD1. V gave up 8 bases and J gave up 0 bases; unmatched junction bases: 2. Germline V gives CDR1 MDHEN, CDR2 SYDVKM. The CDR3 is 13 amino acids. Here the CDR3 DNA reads TGTGCCAGCGGGACAGAAAGCACAGATACGCAGTATTTT. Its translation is CASGTESTDTQYF.

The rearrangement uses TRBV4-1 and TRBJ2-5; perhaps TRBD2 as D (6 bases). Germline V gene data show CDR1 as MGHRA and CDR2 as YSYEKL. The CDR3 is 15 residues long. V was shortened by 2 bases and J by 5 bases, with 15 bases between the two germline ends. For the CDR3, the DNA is TGCGCCAGCAGCCAAACAGCAGGGAGGATGGAGACCCAGTACTTC. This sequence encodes CASSQTAGRMETQYF.

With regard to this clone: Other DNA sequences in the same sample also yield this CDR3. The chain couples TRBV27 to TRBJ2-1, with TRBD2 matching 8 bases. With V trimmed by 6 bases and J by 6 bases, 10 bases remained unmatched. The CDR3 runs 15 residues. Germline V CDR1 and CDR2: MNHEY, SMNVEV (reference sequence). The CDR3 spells CASSLLGGRPNEQFF. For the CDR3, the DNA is TGTGCCAGCAGCCTCCTAGGCGGGAGGCCCAATGAGCAGTTCTTC.

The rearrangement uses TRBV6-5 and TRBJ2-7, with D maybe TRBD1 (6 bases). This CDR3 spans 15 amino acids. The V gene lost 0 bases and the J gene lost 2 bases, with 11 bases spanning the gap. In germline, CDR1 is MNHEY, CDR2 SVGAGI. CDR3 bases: TGTGCCAGCAGTTACTCCAGGGGCCCCACCTACGAGCAGTACTTC. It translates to CASSYSRGPTYEQYF.

CDR3 protein: CASRAPYEQYF. Here the CDR3 DNA reads TGTGCCAGCAGGGCCCCCTACGAGCAGTACTTC. V and J are TRBV6-5 and TRBJ2-7, with D unclear. There are 11 residues in the CDR3. With 6 bases removed from V and 2 bases from J, the gap between germline ends came to 5 bases. Per the germline V gene, CDR1 is MNHEY and CDR2 is SVGAGI.

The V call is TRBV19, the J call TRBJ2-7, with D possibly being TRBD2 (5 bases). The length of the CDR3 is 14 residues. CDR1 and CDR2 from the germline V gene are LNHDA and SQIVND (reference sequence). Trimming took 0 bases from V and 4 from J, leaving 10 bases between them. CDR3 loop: CASSIDGVMYEQYF. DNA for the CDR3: TGTGCCAGTAGTATAGACGGGGTTATGTACGAGCAGTACTTC.

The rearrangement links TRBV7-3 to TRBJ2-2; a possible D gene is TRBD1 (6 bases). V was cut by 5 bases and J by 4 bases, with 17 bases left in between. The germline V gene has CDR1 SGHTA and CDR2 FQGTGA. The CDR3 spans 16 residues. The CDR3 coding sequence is TGTGCCAGCAGCCCAATCCAGGGGCTAGGCACCGGGGAGCTGTTTTTT. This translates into CASSPIQGLGTGELFF.

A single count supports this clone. For the CDR3, the DNA is TGTGCCAGCAGTGATTTAGGGAGGACTTCCTACAATGAGCAGTTCTTC. Translating it yields CASSDLGRTSYNEQFF. The rearrangement joins TRBV25-1 to TRBJ2-1, with D tentatively TRBD2 (6 bases). The CDR3 totals 16 residues. Germline V gene data show CDR1 as MGHDK and CDR2 as SYGVNS. Trimming cost V 3 bases and J 1 base, with 13 bases left between them.

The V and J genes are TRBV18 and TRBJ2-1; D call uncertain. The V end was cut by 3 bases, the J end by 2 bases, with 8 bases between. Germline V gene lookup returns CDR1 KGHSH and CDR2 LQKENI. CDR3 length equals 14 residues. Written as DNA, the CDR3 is TGTGCCAGCTCACCCTTCGAGACCTACAATGAGCAGTTCTTC. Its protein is CASSPFETYNEQFF.